Given below is one TCR beta chain in context. Its antigen is currently unknown. The data stem from a study of response to subunit inactivated influenza vaccine. The CDR3 length is 16 residues. Looked up from germline, CDR1 is MDHEN and CDR2 is SYDVKM. Trimming took 3 bases from V and 0 from J, leaving 14 bases between them. TCRdb reanalysed the RT-PCR reads using MiXCR and keeps one entry per CDR3 protein. The sample yields over 150,000 distinct CDR3 sequences, approximately 10% seen once. Study observations and caveats: Authors suggested seasonal influenza vaccinations each recruit few new T cells.

The chain carries TRBV28 and TRBJ1-1; a possible D gene is TRBD1 (5 bases). The sample consisted of non-naive T cells sorted from PBMCs, taken about 6 weeks after vaccination. The clonotype was recovered from a man aged 45-60 years who received an inactivated influenza vaccine. The CDR3 bases are TGTGCCAGCAGTTTTCACAGATCGGGGCTGAACACTGAAGCTTTCTTT. Residues: CASSFHRSGLNTEAFF. The whole variable domain, filled in from reference TRBV28 and TRBJ1-1, reads DVKVTQSSRYLVKRTGEKVFLECVQDMDHENMFWYRQDPGLGLRLIYFSYDVKMKEKGDIPEGYSVSREKKERFSLILESASTNQTSMYLCASSFHRSGLNTEAFFGQGTRLTVV.